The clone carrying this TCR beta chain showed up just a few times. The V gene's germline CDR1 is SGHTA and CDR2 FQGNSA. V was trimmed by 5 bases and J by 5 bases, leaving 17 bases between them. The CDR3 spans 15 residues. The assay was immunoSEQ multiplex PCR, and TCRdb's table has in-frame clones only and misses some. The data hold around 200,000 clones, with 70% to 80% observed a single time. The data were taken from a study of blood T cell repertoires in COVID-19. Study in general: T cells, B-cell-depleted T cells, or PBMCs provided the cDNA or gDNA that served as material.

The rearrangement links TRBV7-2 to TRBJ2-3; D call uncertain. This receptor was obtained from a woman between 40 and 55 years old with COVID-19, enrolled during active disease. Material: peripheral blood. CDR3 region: CASSPRLYDKDTQYF. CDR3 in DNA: TGTGCCAGCAGCCCCCGACTGTACGATAAAGATACGCAGTATTTT.